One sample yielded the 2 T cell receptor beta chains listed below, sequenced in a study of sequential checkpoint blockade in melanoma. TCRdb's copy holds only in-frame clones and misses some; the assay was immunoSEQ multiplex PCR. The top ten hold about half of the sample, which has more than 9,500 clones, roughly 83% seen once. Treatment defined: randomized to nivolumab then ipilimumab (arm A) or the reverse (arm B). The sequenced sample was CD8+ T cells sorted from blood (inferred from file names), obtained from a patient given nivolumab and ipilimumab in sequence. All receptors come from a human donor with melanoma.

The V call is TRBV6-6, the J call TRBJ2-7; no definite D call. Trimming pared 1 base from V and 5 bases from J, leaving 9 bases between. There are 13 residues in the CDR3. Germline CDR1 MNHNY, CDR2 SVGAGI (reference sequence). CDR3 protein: CASSYYPRNEQYF. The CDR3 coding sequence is TGTGCCAGCAGTTACTACCCCAGAAACGAGCAGTACTTC.

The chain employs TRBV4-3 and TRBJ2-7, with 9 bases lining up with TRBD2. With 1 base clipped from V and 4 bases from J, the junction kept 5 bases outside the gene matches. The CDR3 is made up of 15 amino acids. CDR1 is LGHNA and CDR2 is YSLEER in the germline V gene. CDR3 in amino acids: CASSQASGVFYEQYF. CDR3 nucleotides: TGCGCCAGCAGCCAAGCTAGCGGGGTGTTTTACGAGCAGTACTTC.